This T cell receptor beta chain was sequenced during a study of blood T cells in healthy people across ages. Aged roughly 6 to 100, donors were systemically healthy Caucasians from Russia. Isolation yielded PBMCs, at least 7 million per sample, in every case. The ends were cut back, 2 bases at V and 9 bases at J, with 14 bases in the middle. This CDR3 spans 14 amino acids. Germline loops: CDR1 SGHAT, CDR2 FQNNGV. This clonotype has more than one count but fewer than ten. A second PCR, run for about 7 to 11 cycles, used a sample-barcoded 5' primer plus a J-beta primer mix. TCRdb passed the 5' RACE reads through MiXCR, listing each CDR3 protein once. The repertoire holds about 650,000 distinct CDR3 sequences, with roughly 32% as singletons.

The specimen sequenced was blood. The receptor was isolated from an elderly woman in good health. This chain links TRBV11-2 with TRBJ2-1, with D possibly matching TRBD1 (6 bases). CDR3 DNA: TGTGCCAGCAGCTTACTGGGGATAGGGGGTGAGCAGTTCTTC. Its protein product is CASSLLGIGGEQFF. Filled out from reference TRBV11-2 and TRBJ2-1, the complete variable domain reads EAGVAQSPRYKIIEKRQSVAFWCNPISGHATLYWYQQILGQGPKLLIQFQNNGVVDDSQLPKDRFSAERLKGVDSTLKIQPAKLEDSAVYLCASSLLGIGGEQFFGPGTRLTVL.